The 8 T cell receptor beta chains listed next were all sequenced from one sample in a study of T cells in Graves' hyperthyroidism and ophthalmopathy. RNA transcripts served as the template for amplifying TCR beta CDR3 regions. The HTBI set primed first-round TCR CDR3 RT-PCR. MiXCR was run by TCRdb on the multiplex PCR reads, yielding one entry per CDR3 protein. The sample has approximately 600,000 distinct CDR3 sequences; 12% to 15% are singletons. The sequencing sample was made of blood. These receptors all stem from a woman aged 18 to 35 with Graves' ophthalmopathy.

The chain carries TRBV28 and TRBJ2-5; TRBD2 matches at 11 bases. V lost 6 bases to trimming and J lost 4 bases; unmatched junction nucleotides: 7. Per the germline V gene, CDR1 is MDHEN and CDR2 is SYDVKM. There are 15 residues in the CDR3. CDR3 loop: CASSPGTSGLETQYF. The CDR3 DNA reads TGTGCCAGCAGCCCAGGGACTAGCGGACTAGAGACCCAGTACTTC.

The gene calls are TRBV11-3 and TRBJ2-1; 9 bases agree with TRBD2. The CDR3 has 17 amino acids. After removal of 0 bases from V and 7 bases from J, the junction contained 10 bases not matched to a gene. From germline, CDR1 is SGHNT and CDR2 YENEEA. The CDR3 spells CASSLEGLAFGGNEQFF. As DNA, the CDR3 is TGTGCCAGCAGCTTAGAGGGACTAGCTTTCGGCGGGAATGAGCAGTTCTTC.

There are a few counts of this clonotype. CDR3: CASSPTYTNYGYTF. The CDR3 nucleotides are TGCGCCAGCAGCCCGACGTACACTAACTATGGCTACACCTTC. The V call is TRBV5-1, the J call TRBJ1-2; D is unresolved. Germline CDR1 is SGHRS and CDR2 is YFSETQ. The CDR3 covers 14 residues. V shed 4 bases and J shed 0 bases, with 10 bases lying between them.

About this clonotype itself: A much bigger clone sits one base away, suggesting this may be a read error. The gene calls are TRBV28 and TRBJ2-1; 11 positions match TRBD2. Germline loops: CDR1 MDHEN, CDR2 SYDVKM. CDR3 size: 14 residues. V lost 7 bases to trimming and J lost 9 bases; unmatched junction nucleotides: 8. In nucleotides, the CDR3 is TGTGCCAGCAACAGACTAGCGGGGCCTCGTGAGCAGTTCTTC. This translates into CASNRLAGPREQFF.

In this sample, this clonotype turned up many times. The rearrangement uses TRBV27 and TRBJ2-7, with D perhaps matching TRBD1 (6 bases). The CDR3 contains 16 residues. Germline loops: CDR1 MNHEY, CDR2 SMNVEV (reference sequence). V was clipped by 5 bases and J by 3 bases, with 20 bases between them. This chain's CDR3 is CASSPKGWGQIYEQYF. The CDR3 coding sequence is TGTGCCAGCAGTCCCAAGGGATGGGGACAAATCTACGAGCAGTACTTC.

This clonotype showed up many times. V is TRBV29-1 and J is TRBJ2-7; tentative D call: TRBD2 (5 bases). V shed 3 bases and J shed 3 bases, with 9 bases lying between them. CDR3 size: 12 residues. Germline assignment: CDR1 SQVTM and CDR2 ANQGSEA. The CDR3 spells CSVEEARYEQYF. DNA for the CDR3: TGCAGCGTTGAGGAGGCCCGCTACGAGCAGTACTTC.

In this sample, this clonotype turned up a few times. A read error may be the cause here, since a much bigger clone is one base away. The V and J genes are TRBV7-9 and TRBJ1-2; D is possibly TRBD1 (6 bases). The CDR3 length is 13 residues. The V and J ends lost 6 bases and 0 bases respectively, with 8 bases between them. In germline, CDR1 is SEHNR, CDR2 FQNEAQ (reference sequence). The CDR3 DNA is TGTGCCAGCAGGGGGGCTACTAACTATGGCTACACCTTC. This translates into CASRGATNYGYTF.

V gene TRBV27 combines with J gene TRBJ2-6, with unresolved D. V was trimmed by 0 bases and J by 2 bases, leaving 5 bases between them. This CDR3 contains 15 residues. Germline loops: CDR1 MNHEY, CDR2 SMNVEV (reference sequence). The CDR3 loop is CASSLSAAGANVLTF. CDR3 DNA sequence: TGTGCCAGCAGTTTATCGGCGGCTGGGGCCAACGTCCTGACTTTC.